This T cell receptor beta chain stems from a study of blood T cell repertoires in COVID-19. Looking at the study overall: There were acute and convalescent COVID-19 samples, and they came from the United States, Italy and Spain. T cells, B-cell-depleted T cells, or PBMCs provided the cDNA or gDNA that served as material.

In the authors' methods: Nucleated cell number was recorded as an estimate derived from reference gene primer amplification. Produced via immunoSEQ multiplex PCR; TCRdb's table is partial and in-frame only. V and J calls and clone size are those listed in that table; D and trimming were worked out from the DNA. Here the sample spans roughly 100,000 clones, roughly 85% being singletons. Germline values: CDR1 MDHEN, CDR2 SYDVKM. Germline trimming cut 9 bases from V and 4 bases from J; bases unmatched to any gene: 17. The CDR3 loop spans 16 amino acids. The rearrangement joins TRBV28 to TRBJ2-5; TRBD2 aligns across 7 bases. This receptor was obtained from a human donor in a cohort sampled during active COVID-19. Sequencing was carried out using peripheral blood. CDR3 DNA: TGTGCCAGTCAATCTGGCGGGAGTGGTCGACGAGAGACCCAGTACTTC. Translation: CASQSGGSGRRETQYF.